This is a list of T cell receptor beta chains from one sample in a study of TIL therapy for anti-PD-1-resistant metastatic lung cancer. Here immunoSEQ multiplex PCR was the method, and the copy in TCRdb shows in-frame clones only, minus some. The table lists over 20,000 clones, roughly 72% of them singletons. The source was tumor tissue, collected at baseline. These receptors all come from a person aged 30 to 80 with non-small cell lung cancer. The CDR3 runs from the conserved cysteine through the conserved F or W. A D gene is named only where the DNA matches it firmly. Clone size is shown for a subset of rows, as once, few, many or a class of expanded clone.

V gene,J gene,clone size,D gene,CDR3 protein,CDR3 DNA
TRBV6-6,TRBJ2-3,.,TRBD2,CASRRAGRNTDTQYF,TGTGCCAGCAGAAGAGCGGGGCGGAACACAGATACGCAGTATTTT
TRBV12-5,TRBJ2-3,.,TRBD1,CASGLGSGTGVTTQYF,TGTGCTAGTGGTTTGGGAAGTGGGACAGGGGTAACTACGCAGTATTTT
TRBV30,TRBJ1-6,few,TRBD1,CAWSVGDRTNSPLHF,TGTGCCTGGAGTGTGGGGGACAGAACTAATTCACCCCTCCACTTT
TRBV11-3,TRBJ2-2,.,.,CASSLEGAPGELFF,TGTGCCAGCAGCTTAGAGGGGGCTCCCGGGGAGCTGTTTTTT
TRBV7-8,TRBJ2-5,.,.,CASSFVLETQYF,TGTGCCAGCAGCTTTGTCCTAGAGACCCAGTACTTC
TRBV9,TRBJ2-3,.,.,CASSVAEGTVGDTQYF,TGTGCCAGCAGCGTAGCGGAGGGCACCGTGGGAGATACGCAGTATTTT
TRBV4-2,TRBJ1-2,.,.,CASSLRATDLGGYTF,TGTGCCAGCAGCTTAAGGGCGACAGACCTCGGTGGCTACACCTTC
TRBV30,TRBJ2-7,few,.,CACSDREYEQYF,TGTGCCTGCTCGGACAGAGAATACGAGCAGTACTTC
TRBV7-9,TRBJ2-2,.,.,CASSSRAPAPGELFF,TGTGCCAGCAGCTCCAGGGCCCCAGCCCCCGGGGAGCTGTTTTTT
TRBV15,TRBJ2-1,.,.,CATSPGTDYNEQFF,TGTGCCACCAGTCCCGGGACGGATTACAATGAGCAGTTCTTC
TRBV7-8,TRBJ1-6,.,.,CASSLEGRGENSPLHF,TGTGCCAGCAGCTTAGAGGGTAGGGGGGAAAATTCACCCCTCCACTTT
TRBV7-2,TRBJ1-5,.,.,CASSPRVNQPQHF,TGTGCCAGCAGCCCTAGGGTAAATCAGCCCCAGCATTTT